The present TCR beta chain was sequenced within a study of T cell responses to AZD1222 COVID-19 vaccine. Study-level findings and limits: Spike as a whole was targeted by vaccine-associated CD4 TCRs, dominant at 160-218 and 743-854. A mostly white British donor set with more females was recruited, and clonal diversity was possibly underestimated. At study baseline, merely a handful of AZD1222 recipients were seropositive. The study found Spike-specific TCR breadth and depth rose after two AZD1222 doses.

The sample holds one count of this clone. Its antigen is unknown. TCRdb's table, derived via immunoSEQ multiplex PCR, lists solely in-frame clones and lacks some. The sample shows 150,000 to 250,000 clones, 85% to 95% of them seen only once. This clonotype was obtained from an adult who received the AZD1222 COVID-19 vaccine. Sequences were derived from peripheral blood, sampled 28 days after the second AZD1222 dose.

The DNA for the CDR3 is TGTGCCAGCAGTTATGTGGCTGAGCAGTTCTTC. It translates to CASSYVAEQFF. V usage is TRBV6-2 or TRBV6-3 and J usage is TRBJ2-1; D uncertain. The germline gives CDR1 MNHEY, CDR2 SVGEGT. Trimming took 3 bases from V and 9 from J, leaving 6 bases between them. The CDR3 spans 11 residues.